The clone carrying this T cell receptor (beta chain) was seen more than once but under ten times. What it recognizes is unknown. The primer mix had 60 Vbeta and 13 Jbeta primers. The method was immunoSEQ multiplex PCR; TCRdb's version includes in-frame clones alone and lacks a portion of them. Of about 210,000 clones in the sample, around 79% were seen once. This sample is drawn from a study of cytomegalovirus exposure and HLA in healthy donors. Across the whole study: Earlier work reported 117 million unique TCR beta sequences from 170 million or so T cells.

Study-wide findings and caveats: Likely technical artifact: a cluster of highly shared sequence variants. TCR beta chain V- and J-gene trimming was linked, in a later analysis, to a missense variant in DCLRE1C.

After removal of 2 bases from V and 4 bases from J, the junction contained 4 bases not matched to a gene. Germline assignment: CDR1 SGDLS and CDR2 YYNGEE. CDR3 length equals 14 residues. The chain joins TRBV9 to TRBJ2-5; 8 nucleotides align to TRBD1. This TCR was recovered from a male donor in good health and CMV-seronegative. Sequences were obtained from PBMCs. The CDR3 DNA follows: TGTGCCAGCAGCGTGAGTACAGGGGGAGAGACCCAGTACTTC. Encoded protein: CASSVSTGGETQYF.